Below, 9 T cell receptor beta chains from the same sample are listed, as sequenced in a study of blood T cell repertoires in COVID-19. The assay was immunoSEQ multiplex PCR, and TCRdb's table has in-frame clones only and misses some. Among 200,000 to 300,000 clones listed, approximately 91% were seen once. The sequenced sample was peripheral blood. The receptors here all came from a person aged 18 to 35 with COVID-19, enrolled during active disease.

This rearrangement joins TRBV7-9 to TRBJ1-2; 11 bases line up with TRBD1. V shed 4 bases and J 6 bases; nucleotides not matched to a gene: 10. Germline V gene lookup returns CDR1 SEHNR and CDR2 FQNEAQ (reference sequence). The CDR3 spans 16 residues. CDR3 amino acids: CASSSYPGQGGHGYTF. The CDR3 coding sequence is TGTGCCAGCAGCTCATATCCGGGACAGGGGGGACATGGCTACACCTTC.

The CDR3: CASSLDGDTEAFF. The CDR3, as DNA: TGCGCCAGCAGCTTGGACGGGGACACTGAAGCTTTCTTT. The V gene is TRBV5-1, the J gene TRBJ1-1; no firm D call. CDR1 is SGHRS, CDR2 YFSETQ, per germline. Deletions cut 0 bases from V and 3 bases from J, with 6 bases between. The CDR3 spans 13 residues.

CDR3 protein: CAIKRDRGVGELFF. CDR3 bases: TGTGCCATAAAGAGGGACAGGGGGGTCGGGGAGCTGTTTTTT. The genes are TRBV2 and TRBJ2-2, with 11 bases matching TRBD1. CDR1 and CDR2 from the germline V gene are SNHLY and FYNNEI. Trimming at V came to 10 bases and at J to 7 bases, leaving 8 bases not matched to a gene. This CDR3 comprises 14 residues. Filled out from reference TRBV2 and TRBJ2-2, the complete variable domain reads EPEVTQTPSHQVTQMGQEVILRCVPISNHLYFYWYRQILGQKVEFLVSFYNNEISEKSEIFDDQFSVERPDGSNFTLKIRSTKLEDSAMYFCAIKRDRGVGELFFGEGSRLTVL.

The V gene is TRBV5-1, the J gene TRBJ1-2; 10 bases align to TRBD1. The CDR3 runs 15 residues. Trimming cost V 4 bases and J 5 bases; bases outside gene matches: 8. From germline, CDR1 is SGHRS and CDR2 YFSETQ. The CDR3 sequence: CASSRDRQGAYGYTF. CDR3 bases: TGCGCCAGCAGCAGGGACCGACAGGGGGCTTATGGCTACACCTTC.

The gene calls are TRBV28 and TRBJ1-4; 7 nucleotides align to TRBD1. CDR3 length equals 19 residues. V trimming: 5 bases; J trimming: 2 bases; junction bases outside the gene matches: 17. CDR1 and CDR2 from the germline V gene are MDHEN and SYDVKM. In DNA, the CDR3 is TGTGCCAGCAGTACACCGACAGGGCTCCCAACCTCCACTAATGAAAAACTGTTTTTT. Encoded protein: CASSTPTGLPTSTNEKLFF.

The chain couples TRBV6-5 to TRBJ2-5; 8 nucleotides match TRBD2. Germline CDR1 reads MNHEY; CDR2 reads SVGAGI. The V segment lost 2 bases and the J segment 2 bases; nucleotides outside the gene matches: 4. The CDR3 is made up of 15 amino acids. In DNA form, the CDR3 reads TGTGCCAGCAGTTACACGGGACTAGTACAAGAGACCCAGTACTTC. This gives the protein CASSYTGLVQETQYF.

The J gene is TRBJ1-3, the V gene TRBV6-5; 7 nucleotides match TRBD1. Germline trimming cut 6 bases from V and 2 bases from J; bases unmatched to any gene: 7. The CDR3 contains 15 residues. From germline, CDR1 is MNHEY and CDR2 SVGAGI. CDR3 nucleotide sequence: TGTGCCAGCAGCCCAGACAGGGTGGCTGGAAACACCATATATTTT. Amino acid sequence: CASSPDRVAGNTIYF.

The V and J genes are TRBV6-5 and TRBJ2-6; possibly TRBD1 for D (6 bases). This CDR3 region has 15 residues. Trimming left V 7 bases short and J 1 base short, with 11 bases between. Germline CDR1 MNHEY, CDR2 SVGAGI. The CDR3 region is CASKGRGSGANVLTF. The CDR3 DNA reads as TGTGCCAGCAAGGGCAGGGGTTCTGGGGCCAACGTCCTGACTTTC.

The chain is built from TRBV11-1 and TRBJ2-7; the match to TRBD1 covers 7 bases. V dropped 4 bases and J dropped 5; count of bases not matched to a gene: 5. Germline V CDR1 and CDR2: SGHAT, FQDESV (reference sequence). The CDR3 spans 13 residues. The CDR3: CASSYPTGHEQYF. For the CDR3, the DNA is TGTGCCAGCAGCTACCCGACAGGGCACGAGCAGTACTTC. The variable domain in full, with the rest retrieved from reference TRBV11-1 and TRBJ2-7, is EAEVAQSPRYKITEKSQAVAFWCDPISGHATLYWYRQILGQGPELLVQFQDESVVDDSQLPKDRFSAERLKGVDSTLKIQPAELGDSAMYLCASSYPTGHEQYFGPGTRLTVT.